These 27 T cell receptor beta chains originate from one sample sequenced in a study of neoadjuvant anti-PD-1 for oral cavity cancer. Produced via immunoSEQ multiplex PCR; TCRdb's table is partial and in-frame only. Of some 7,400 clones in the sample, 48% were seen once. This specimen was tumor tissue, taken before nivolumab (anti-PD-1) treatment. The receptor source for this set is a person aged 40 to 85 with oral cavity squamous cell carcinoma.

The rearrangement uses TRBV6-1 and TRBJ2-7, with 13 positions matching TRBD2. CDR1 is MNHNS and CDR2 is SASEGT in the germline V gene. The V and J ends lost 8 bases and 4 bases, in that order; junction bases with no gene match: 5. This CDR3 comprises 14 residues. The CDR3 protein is CASLWTSGSYEQYF. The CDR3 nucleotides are TGTGCCAGCCTCTGGACTAGCGGGAGTTACGAGCAGTACTTC.

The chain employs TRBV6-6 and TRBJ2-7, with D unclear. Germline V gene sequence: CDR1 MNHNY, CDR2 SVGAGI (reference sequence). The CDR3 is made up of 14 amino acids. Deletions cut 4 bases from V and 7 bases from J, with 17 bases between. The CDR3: CASSSSDLYQEQYF. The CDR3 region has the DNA TGTGCCAGCAGTTCCTCCGACTTGTACCAGGAGCAGTACTTC.

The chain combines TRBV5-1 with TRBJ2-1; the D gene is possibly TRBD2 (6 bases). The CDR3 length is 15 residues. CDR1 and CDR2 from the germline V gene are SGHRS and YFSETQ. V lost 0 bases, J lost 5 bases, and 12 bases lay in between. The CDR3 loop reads CASSLGGGRDNEQFF. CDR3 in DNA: TGCGCCAGCAGCTTGGGCGGAGGGAGAGACAATGAGCAGTTCTTC.

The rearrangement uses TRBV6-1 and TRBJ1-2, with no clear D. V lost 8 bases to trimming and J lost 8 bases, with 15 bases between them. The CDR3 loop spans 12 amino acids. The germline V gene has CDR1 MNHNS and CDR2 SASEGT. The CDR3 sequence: CASPWRVWGYTF. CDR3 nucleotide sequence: TGTGCCAGCCCCTGGAGGGTGTGGGGCTACACCTTC.

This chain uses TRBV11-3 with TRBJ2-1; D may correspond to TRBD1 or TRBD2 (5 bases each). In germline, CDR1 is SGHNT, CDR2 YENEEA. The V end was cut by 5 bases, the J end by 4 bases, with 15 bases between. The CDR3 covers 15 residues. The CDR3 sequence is CASSPGTESYNEQFF. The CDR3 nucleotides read TGTGCCAGCAGCCCCGGGACGGAAAGTTACAATGAGCAGTTCTTC. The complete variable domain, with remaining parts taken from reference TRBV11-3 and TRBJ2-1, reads EAGVVQSPRYKIIEKKQPVAFWCNPISGHNTLYWYLQNLGQGPELLIRYENEEAVDDSQLPKDRFSAERLKGVDSTLKIQPAELGDSAVYLCASSPGTESYNEQFFGPGTRLTVL.

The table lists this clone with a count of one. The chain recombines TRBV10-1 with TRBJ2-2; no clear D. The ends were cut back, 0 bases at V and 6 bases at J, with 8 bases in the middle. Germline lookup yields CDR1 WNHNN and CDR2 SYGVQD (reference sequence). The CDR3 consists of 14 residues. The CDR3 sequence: CASSESGKSGELFF. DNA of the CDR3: TGCGCCAGCAGTGAGTCGGGCAAGTCCGGGGAGCTGTTTTTT.

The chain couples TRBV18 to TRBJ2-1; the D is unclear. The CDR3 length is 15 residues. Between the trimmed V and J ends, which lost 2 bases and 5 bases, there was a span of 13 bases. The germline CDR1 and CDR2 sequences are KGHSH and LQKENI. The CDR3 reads CASSPMFSPDNEQFF. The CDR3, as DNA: TGTGCCAGCTCACCAATGTTCTCTCCAGACAATGAGCAGTTCTTC.

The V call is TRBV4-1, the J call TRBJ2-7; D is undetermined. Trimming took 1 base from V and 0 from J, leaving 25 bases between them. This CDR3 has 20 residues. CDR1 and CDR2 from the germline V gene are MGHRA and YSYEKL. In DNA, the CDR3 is TGCGCCAGCAGCCAAGCCCACTCCGTCCTTGGAGCGCCAAGCTCCTACGAGCAGTACTTC. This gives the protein CASSQAHSVLGAPSSYEQYF.

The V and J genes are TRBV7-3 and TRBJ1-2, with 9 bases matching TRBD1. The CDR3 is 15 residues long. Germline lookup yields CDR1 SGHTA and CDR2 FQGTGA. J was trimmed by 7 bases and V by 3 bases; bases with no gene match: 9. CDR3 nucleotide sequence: TGTGCCAGCAGCTTCTACACAGGGGGCTTAGGTGGCTACACCTTC. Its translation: CASSFYTGGLGGYTF.

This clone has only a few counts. The CDR3 protein is CASSSYRDEQFF. The CDR3 nucleotides are TGTGCCAGCAGCTCATACAGGGATGAGCAGTTCTTC. V and J are TRBV14 and TRBJ2-1, with D maybe TRBD1 (6 bases). V lost 5 bases, J lost 8 bases, and 10 bases lay in between. This CDR3 comprises 12 residues. The V gene's germline CDR1 is SGHDN and CDR2 FVKESK.

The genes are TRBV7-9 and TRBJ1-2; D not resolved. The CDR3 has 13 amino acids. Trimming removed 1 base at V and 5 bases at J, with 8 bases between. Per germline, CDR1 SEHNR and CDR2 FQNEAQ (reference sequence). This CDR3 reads CASSLGYGYGYTF. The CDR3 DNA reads TGTGCCAGCAGCTTAGGGTATGGATATGGCTACACCTTC.

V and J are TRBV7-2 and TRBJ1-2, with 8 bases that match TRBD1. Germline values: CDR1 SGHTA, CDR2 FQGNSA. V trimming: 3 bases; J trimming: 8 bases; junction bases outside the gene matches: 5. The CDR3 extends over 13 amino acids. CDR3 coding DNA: TGTGCCAGCAGCTTGGACAGGGTAGGGGGCTACACCTTC. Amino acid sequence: CASSLDRVGGYTF.

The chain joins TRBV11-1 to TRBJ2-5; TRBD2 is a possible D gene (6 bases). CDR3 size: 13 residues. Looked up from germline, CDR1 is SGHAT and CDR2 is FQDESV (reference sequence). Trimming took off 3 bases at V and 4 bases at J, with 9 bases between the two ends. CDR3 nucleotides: TGTGCCAGCAGCTTTAGCGGAGGAGAGACCCAGTACTTC. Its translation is CASSFSGGETQYF.

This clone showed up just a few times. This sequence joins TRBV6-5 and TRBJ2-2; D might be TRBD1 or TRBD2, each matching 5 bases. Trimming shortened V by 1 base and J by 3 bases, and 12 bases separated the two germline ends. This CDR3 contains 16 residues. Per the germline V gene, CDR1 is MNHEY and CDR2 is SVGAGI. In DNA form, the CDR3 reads TGTGCCAGCAGTTACTTTGGGGGACGGCACACCGGGGAGCTGTTTTTT. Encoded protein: CASSYFGGRHTGELFF.

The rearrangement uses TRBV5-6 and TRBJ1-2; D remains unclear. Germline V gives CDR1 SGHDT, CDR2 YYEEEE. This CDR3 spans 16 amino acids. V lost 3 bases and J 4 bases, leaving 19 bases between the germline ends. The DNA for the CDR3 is TGTGCCAGCAGCTCACGAAGGACTCCTGGACCCTATGGCTACACCTTC. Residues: CASSSRRTPGPYGYTF.

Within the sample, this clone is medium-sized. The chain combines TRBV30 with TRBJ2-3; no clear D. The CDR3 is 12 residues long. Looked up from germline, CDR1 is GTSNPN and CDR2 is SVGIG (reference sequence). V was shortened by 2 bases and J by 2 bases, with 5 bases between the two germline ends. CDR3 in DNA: TGTGCCTGGAGTCCGCCCACAGATACGCAGTATTTT. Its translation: CAWSPPTDTQYF.

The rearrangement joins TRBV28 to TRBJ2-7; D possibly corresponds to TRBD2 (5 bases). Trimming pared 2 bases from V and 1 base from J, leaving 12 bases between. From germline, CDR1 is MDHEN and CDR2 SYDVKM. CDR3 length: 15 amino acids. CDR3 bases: TGTGCCAGCAGTTTAAGCGGATCTCAATCCTACGAGCAGTACTTC. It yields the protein CASSLSGSQSYEQYF.

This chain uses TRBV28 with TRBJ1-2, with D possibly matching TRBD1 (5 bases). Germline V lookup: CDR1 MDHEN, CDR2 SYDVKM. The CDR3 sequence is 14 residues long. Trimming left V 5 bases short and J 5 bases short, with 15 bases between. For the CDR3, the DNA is TGTGCCAGCAGTGGAAGAGAGGGGTTTTATGGCTACACCTTC. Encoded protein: CASSGREGFYGYTF.

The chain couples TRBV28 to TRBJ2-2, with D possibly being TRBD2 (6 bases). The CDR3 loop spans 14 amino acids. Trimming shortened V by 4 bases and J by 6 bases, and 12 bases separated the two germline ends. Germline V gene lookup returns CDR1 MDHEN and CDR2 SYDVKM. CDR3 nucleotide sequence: TGTGCCAGCAGTTACCGGGGGTGGGCCGGGGAGCTGTTTTTT. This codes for CASSYRGWAGELFF.

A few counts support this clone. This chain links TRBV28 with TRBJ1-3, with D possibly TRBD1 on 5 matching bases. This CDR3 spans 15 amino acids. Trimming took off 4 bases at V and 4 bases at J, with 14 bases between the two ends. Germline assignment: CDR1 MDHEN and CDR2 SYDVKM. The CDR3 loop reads CASSSLTDTGNTIYF. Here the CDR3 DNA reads TGTGCCAGCAGTTCTCTGACAGACACGGGAAACACCATATATTTT.

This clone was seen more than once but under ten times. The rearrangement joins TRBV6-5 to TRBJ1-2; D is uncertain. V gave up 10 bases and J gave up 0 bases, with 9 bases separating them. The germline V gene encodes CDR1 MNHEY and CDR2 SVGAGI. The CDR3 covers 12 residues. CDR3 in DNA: TGTGCCATCAAGGGCGCTAACTATGGCTACACCTTC. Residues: CAIKGANYGYTF.

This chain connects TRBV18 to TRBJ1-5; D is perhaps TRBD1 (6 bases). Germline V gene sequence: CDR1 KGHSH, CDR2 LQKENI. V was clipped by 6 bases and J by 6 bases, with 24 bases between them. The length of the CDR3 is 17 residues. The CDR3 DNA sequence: TGTGCCAGCTCTCCGGCCCCCCTAGGGGGGGAAACTCAGCCCCAGCATTTT. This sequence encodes CASSPAPLGGETQPQHF.

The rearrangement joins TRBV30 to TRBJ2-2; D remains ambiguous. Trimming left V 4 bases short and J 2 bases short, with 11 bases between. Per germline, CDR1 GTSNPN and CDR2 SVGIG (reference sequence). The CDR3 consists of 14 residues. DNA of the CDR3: TGTGCCTGGATATCCGGCCTTAACACCGGGGAGCTGTTTTTT. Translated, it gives CAWISGLNTGELFF.

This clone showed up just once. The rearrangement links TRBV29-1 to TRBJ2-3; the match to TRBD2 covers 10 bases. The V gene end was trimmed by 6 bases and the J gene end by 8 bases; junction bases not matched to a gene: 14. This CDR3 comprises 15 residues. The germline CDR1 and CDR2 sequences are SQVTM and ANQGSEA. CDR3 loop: CSVEGSTSGKGTQYF. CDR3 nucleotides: TGCAGCGTGGAGGGGTCTACTAGCGGGAAGGGTACGCAGTATTTT.

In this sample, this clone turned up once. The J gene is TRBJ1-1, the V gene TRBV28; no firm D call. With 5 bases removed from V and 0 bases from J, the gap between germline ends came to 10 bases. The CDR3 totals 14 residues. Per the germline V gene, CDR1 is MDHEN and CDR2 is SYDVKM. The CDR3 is CASSPPGLNTEAFF. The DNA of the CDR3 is TGTGCCAGCAGTCCCCCCGGGCTGAACACTGAAGCTTTCTTT.

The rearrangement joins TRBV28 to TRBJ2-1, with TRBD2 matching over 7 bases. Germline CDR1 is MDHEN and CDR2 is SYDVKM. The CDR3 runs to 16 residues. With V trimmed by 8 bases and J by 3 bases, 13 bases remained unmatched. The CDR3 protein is CASARIRDYFYNEQFF. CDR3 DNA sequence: TGTGCCAGCGCACGAATCCGGGACTACTTCTACAATGAGCAGTTCTTC.

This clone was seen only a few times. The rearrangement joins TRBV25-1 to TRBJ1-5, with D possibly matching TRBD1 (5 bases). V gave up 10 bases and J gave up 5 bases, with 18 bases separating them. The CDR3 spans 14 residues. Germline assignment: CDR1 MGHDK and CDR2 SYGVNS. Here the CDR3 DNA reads TGTGCCATCGAGAAAGGCAGGGTATATCAGCCCCAGCATTTT. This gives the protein CAIEKGRVYQPQHF.